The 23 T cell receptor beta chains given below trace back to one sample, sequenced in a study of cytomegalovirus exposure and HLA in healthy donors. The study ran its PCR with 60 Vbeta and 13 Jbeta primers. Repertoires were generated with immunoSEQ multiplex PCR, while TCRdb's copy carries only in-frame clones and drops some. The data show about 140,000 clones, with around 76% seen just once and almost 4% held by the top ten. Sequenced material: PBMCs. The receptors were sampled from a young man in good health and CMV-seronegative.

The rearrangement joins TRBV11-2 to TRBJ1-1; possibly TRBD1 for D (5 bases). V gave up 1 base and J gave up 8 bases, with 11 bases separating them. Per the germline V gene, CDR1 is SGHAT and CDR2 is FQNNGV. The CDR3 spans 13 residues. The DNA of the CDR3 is TGTGCCAGCAGCTTAGTCAGGGCCCACGAAGCTTTCTTT. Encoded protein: CASSLVRAHEAFF.

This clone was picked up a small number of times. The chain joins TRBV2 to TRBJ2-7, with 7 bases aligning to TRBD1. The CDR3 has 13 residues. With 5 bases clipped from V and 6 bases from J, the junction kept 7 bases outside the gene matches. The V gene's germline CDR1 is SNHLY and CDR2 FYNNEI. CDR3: CASSKIYRGEQYF. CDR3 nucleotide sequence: TGTGCCAGCAGTAAAATTTACAGGGGCGAGCAGTACTTC.

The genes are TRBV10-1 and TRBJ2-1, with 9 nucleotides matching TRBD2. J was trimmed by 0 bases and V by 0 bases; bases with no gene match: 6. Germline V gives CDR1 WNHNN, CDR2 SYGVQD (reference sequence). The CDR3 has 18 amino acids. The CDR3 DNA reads TGCGCCAGCAGTGAGTCTGGGCGGGAGGGCCCCTCCTACAATGAGCAGTTCTTC. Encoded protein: CASSESGREGPSYNEQFF.

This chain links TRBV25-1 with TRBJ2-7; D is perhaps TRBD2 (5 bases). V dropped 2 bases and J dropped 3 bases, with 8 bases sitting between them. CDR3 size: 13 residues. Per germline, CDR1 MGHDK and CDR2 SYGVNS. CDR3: CASSEGSFYEQYF. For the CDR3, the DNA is TGTGCCAGCAGTGAAGGGAGCTTCTACGAGCAGTACTTC.

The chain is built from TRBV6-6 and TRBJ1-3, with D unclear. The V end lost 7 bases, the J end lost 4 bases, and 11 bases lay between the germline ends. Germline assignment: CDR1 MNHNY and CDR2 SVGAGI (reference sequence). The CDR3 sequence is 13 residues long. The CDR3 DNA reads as TGTGCCAGCACCGAGGGATGGGGAAACACCATATATTTT. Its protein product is CASTEGWGNTIYF.

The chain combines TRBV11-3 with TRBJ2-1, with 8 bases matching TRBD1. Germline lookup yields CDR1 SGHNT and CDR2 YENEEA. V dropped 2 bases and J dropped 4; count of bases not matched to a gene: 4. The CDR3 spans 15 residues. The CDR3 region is CASSLMGTGYNEQFF. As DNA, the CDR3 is TGTGCCAGCAGCTTAATGGGGACAGGATACAATGAGCAGTTCTTC.

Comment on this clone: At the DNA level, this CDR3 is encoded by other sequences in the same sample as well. CDR3 sequence: CASSIAGLNEQFF. Written as DNA, the CDR3 is TGTGCCAGTAGTATAGCGGGGTTAAATGAGCAGTTCTTC. This chain connects TRBV19 to TRBJ2-1; tentative D call: TRBD2 (5 bases). The V and J ends lost 1 base and 7 bases respectively, with 8 bases between them. This CDR3 spans 13 amino acids. From germline, CDR1 is LNHDA and CDR2 SQIVND (reference sequence).

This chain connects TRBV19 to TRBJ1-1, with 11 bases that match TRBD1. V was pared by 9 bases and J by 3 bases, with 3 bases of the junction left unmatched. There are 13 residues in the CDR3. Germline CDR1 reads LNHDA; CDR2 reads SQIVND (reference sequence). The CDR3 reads CASGQGAYTEAFF. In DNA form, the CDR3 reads TGTGCCAGCGGACAGGGGGCCTACACTGAAGCTTTCTTT.

CDR3 protein: CATIRDIYSNQPQHF. As DNA, the CDR3 is TGTGCCACCATCCGGGACATCTATAGCAATCAGCCCCAGCATTTT. The chain joins TRBV6-4 to TRBJ1-5, with D tentatively TRBD1 (6 bases). The CDR3 sequence is 15 residues long. The germline CDR1 and CDR2 sequences are MRHNA and SNTAGT. Trimming left V 10 bases short and J 0 bases short, with 16 bases between.

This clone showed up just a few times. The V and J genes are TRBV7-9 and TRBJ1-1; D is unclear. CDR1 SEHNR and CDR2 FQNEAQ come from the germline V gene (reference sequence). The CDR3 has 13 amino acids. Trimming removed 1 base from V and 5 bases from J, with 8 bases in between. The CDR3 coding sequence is TGTGCCAGCAGCTTAGGCACGGGGACTGAAGCTTTCTTT. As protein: CASSLGTGTEAFF.

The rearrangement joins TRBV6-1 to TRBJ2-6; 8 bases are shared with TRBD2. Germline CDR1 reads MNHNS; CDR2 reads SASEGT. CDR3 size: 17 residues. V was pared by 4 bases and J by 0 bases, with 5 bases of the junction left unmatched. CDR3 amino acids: CASSGAGADSGANVLTF. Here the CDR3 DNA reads TGTGCCAGCAGTGGAGCGGGAGCAGACTCTGGGGCCAACGTCCTGACTTTC.

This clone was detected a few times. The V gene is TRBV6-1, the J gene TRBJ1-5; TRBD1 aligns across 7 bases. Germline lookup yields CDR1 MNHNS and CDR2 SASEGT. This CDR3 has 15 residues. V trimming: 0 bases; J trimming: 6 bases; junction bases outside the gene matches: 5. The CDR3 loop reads CASSEATGAPQPQHF. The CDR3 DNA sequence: TGTGCCAGCAGTGAAGCCACAGGGGCCCCTCAGCCCCAGCATTTT.

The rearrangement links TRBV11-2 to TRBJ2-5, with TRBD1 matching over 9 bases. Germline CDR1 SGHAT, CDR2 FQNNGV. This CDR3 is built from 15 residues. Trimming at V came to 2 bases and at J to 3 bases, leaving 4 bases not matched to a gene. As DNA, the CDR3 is TGTGCCAGCAGCTTATTGGGGACAGGGAAAGAGACCCAGTACTTC. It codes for CASSLLGTGKETQYF.

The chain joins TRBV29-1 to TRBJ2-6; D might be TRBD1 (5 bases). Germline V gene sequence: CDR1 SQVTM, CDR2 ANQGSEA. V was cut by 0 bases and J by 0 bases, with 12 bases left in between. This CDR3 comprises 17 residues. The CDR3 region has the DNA TGCAGCGTTGAAGACGGCAGGGCCAGCTCTGGGGCCAACGTCCTGACTTTC. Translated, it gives CSVEDGRASSGANVLTF.

Here the CDR3 DNA reads TGTGCCAGCAGTGTTTACAGAGAAGCTTTCTTT. Translation gives CASSVYREAFF. The gene calls are TRBV2 and TRBJ1-1; D is uncertain. The CDR3 is 11 amino acids. Per the germline V gene, CDR1 is SNHLY and CDR2 is FYNNEI. V lost 4 bases to trimming and J lost 8 bases, with 8 bases between them.

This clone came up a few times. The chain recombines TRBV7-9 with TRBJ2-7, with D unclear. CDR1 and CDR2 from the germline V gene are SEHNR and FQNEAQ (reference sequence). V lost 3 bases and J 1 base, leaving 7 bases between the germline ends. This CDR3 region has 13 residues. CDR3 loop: CASSFPHSYEQYF. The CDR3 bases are TGTGCCAGCAGCTTCCCACATTCCTACGAGCAGTACTTC.

DNA of the CDR3: TGTGCCAGCAGCTTACAGGTGGGGACATCACCCCTCCACTTT. Translation: CASSLQVGTSPLHF. The chain couples TRBV7-6 to TRBJ1-6; tentative D call: TRBD1 (6 bases). Trimming pared 2 bases from V and 10 bases from J, leaving 12 bases between. The CDR3 runs to 14 residues. The germline V gene encodes CDR1 SGHVS and CDR2 FNYEAQ.

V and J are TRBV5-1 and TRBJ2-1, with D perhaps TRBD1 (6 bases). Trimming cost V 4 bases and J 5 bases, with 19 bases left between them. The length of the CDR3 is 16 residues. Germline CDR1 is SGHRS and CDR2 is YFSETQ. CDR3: CASSTASDRPDNEQFF. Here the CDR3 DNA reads TGCGCCAGCAGCACCGCGTCGGACAGACCGGACAATGAGCAGTTCTTC.

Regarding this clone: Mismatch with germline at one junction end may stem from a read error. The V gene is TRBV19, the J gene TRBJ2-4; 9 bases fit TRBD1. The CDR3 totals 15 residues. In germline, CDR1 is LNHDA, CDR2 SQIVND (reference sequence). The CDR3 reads CASIPGTGRKHSGDF. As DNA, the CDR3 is TGTGCCAGTATCCCCGGGACAGGGAGAAAACATTCAGGAGACTTC.

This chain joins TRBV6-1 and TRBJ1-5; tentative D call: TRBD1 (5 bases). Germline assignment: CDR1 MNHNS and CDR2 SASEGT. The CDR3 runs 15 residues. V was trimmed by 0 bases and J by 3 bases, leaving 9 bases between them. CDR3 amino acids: CASSEARQYNQPQHF. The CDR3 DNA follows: TGTGCCAGCAGTGAAGCGAGACAGTACAATCAGCCCCAGCATTTT.

CDR3 residues: CASSLVRDTAALLETQYF. The CDR3 DNA sequence: TGTGCCAGCAGCTTAGTCCGGGACACCGCCGCACTGTTAGAGACCCAGTACTTC. The chain joins TRBV11-3 to TRBJ2-5, with D perhaps matching TRBD1 (6 bases). This CDR3 region has 18 residues. Germline values: CDR1 SGHNT, CDR2 YENEEA. Trimming shortened V by 1 base and J by 4 bases, and 22 bases separated the two germline ends.

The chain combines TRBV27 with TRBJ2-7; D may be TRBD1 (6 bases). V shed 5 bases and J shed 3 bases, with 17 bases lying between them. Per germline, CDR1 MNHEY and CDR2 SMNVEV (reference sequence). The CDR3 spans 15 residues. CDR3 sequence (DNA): TGTGCCAGCAGTCCCCGTTTGGGGGACAACTACGAGCAGTACTTC. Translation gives CASSPRLGDNYEQYF.

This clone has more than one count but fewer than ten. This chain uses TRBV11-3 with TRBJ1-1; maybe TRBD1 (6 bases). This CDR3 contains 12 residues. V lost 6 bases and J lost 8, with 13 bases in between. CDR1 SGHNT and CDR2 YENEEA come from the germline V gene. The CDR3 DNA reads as TGTGCCAGCAGGTCCTACGGGACAGAAGCTTTCTTT. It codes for CASRSYGTEAFF.